This entry lists 23 T cell receptor beta chains sequenced from one sample in a study of shared clonotypes between healthy human individuals. Using immunoSEQ multiplex PCR, the repertoire was profiled, and TCRdb retains in-frame clones only, with some absent. This table has approximately 2.5 million clones, over 85% appearing once. Specimen: naive CD4+ T cells from PBMCs. The subset was: CD45RA+ positively selected. Every receptor here comes from a man in his late teens or twenties in good health. Some clones in this sample may be carry-over from other donors' samples.

The chain combines TRBV30 with TRBJ1-5; D not certain. This CDR3 is built from 14 residues. The ends were cut back, 1 base at V and 3 bases at J, with 10 bases in the middle. CDR1 GTSNPN and CDR2 SVGIG come from the germline V gene (reference sequence). The CDR3 loop reads CAWSGTDFNQPQHF. In nucleotides, the CDR3 is TGTGCCTGGAGTGGGACGGATTTCAATCAGCCCCAGCATTTT.

Of note for this clone: Different DNA sequences within this sample yield the same CDR3. The chain joins TRBV7-2 to TRBJ2-1; tentatively, D is TRBD2 (5 bases). Germline V gene lookup returns CDR1 SGHTA and CDR2 FQGNSA. V was shortened by 2 bases and J by 4 bases, with 9 bases between the two germline ends. CDR3 size: 14 residues. CDR3 nucleotide sequence: TGTGCCAGCAGCTTATTGGGAGATTACAATGAGCAGTTCTTC. Its translation: CASSLLGDYNEQFF.

The genes are TRBV5-1 and TRBJ2-3; D gene ambiguous. This CDR3 is 15 amino acids long. In germline, CDR1 is SGHRS, CDR2 YFSETQ. Between the trimmed V and J ends, which lost 0 bases and 2 bases, there was a span of 10 bases. The DNA for the CDR3 is TGCGCCAGCAGCTTGGCTCGCCCCCCCACAGATACGCAGTATTTT. It yields the protein CASSLARPPTDTQYF.

Of note for this clone: At the DNA level, this CDR3 is encoded by other sequences in the same sample as well. The chain employs TRBV4-3 and TRBJ2-1; D might be TRBD2 (6 bases). Trimming stripped 0 bases from V and 3 bases from J, with 6 bases between. The CDR3 extends over 14 amino acids. The germline V gene encodes CDR1 LGHNA and CDR2 YSLEER. In DNA form, the CDR3 reads TGCGCCAGCAGCCAAGAGGAGGGCTACAATGAGCAGTTCTTC. Its protein is CASSQEEGYNEQFF.

DNA of the CDR3: TGTGCCAGCAGACAGACAAACACCGGGGAGCTGTTTTTT. The encoded protein is CASRQTNTGELFF. This chain connects TRBV6-5 to TRBJ2-2; D not certain. V shed 6 bases and J shed 2 bases, with 7 bases lying between them. CDR3 size: 13 residues. CDR1 is MNHEY and CDR2 is SVGAGI in the germline V gene.

The chain carries TRBV19 and TRBJ2-7; D might be TRBD1 (6 bases). CDR3 size: 16 residues. The V gene lost 3 bases and the J gene lost 2 bases, with 17 bases spanning the gap. Germline loops: CDR1 LNHDA, CDR2 SQIVND (reference sequence). The CDR3 here is CASSILGSGTTYEQYF. The DNA for the CDR3 is TGTGCCAGTAGTATTCTTGGGTCCGGGACAACCTACGAGCAGTACTTC.

This clone came up once. V is TRBV15 and J is TRBJ1-2, with D unresolved. V was shortened by 3 bases and J by 4 bases, with 15 bases between the two germline ends. There are 15 residues in the CDR3. Germline CDR1 is LNHNV and CDR2 is YYDKDF (reference sequence). The CDR3 loop reads CATSRLDRTSYGYTF. CDR3 coding DNA: TGTGCCACCAGCAGGTTGGACCGGACTTCCTATGGCTACACCTTC.

This chain uses TRBV28 with TRBJ2-7, with a possible D match to TRBD1 (5 bases). Germline V gene sequence: CDR1 MDHEN, CDR2 SYDVKM. This CDR3 comprises 13 residues. The V and J ends lost 7 bases and 5 bases respectively, with 15 bases between them. CDR3 loop: CASNRAGPHEQYF. For the CDR3, the DNA is TGTGCCAGCAACCGGGCAGGGCCTCACGAGCAGTACTTC.

The J gene is TRBJ2-1, the V gene TRBV6-4; D unclear. Trimming took off 3 bases at V and 1 base at J, with 13 bases between the two ends. The CDR3 has 16 residues. Germline CDR1 reads MRHNA; CDR2 reads SNTAGT. CDR3 coding DNA: TGTGCCAGCAGTGAACGCCTCTCGGTATCCTACAATGAGCAGTTCTTC. Translating gives CASSERLSVSYNEQFF.

This sequence joins TRBV6-5 and TRBJ1-1; the D gene is possibly TRBD1 (6 bases). CDR1 is MNHEY and CDR2 is SVGAGI in the germline V gene. The CDR3 is made up of 15 amino acids. The ends were cut back, 2 bases at V and 0 bases at J, with 10 bases in the middle. CDR3 sequence: CASSYGGSLNTEAFF. The DNA for the CDR3 is TGTGCCAGCAGTTACGGGGGCAGCTTGAACACTGAAGCTTTCTTT.

The rearrangement links TRBV2 to TRBJ1-3, with D uncertain. CDR3 length equals 14 residues. Trimming took 8 bases from V and 5 from J, leaving 16 bases between them. CDR1 and CDR2 (germline): SNHLY, FYNNEI. Here the CDR3 reads CASLAGQNRNTIYF. CDR3 bases: TGTGCCAGCCTTGCCGGCCAAAATCGAAACACCATATATTTT.

The V and J genes are TRBV7-8 and TRBJ1-1; TRBD1 matches 9 bases. The CDR3 runs to 14 residues. Germline-derived CDR1 and CDR2 are SGHVS and FQNEAQ. With 5 bases clipped from V and 7 bases from J, the junction kept 8 bases outside the gene matches. CDR3 residues: CASSLRDRASEAFF. The DNA of the CDR3 is TGTGCCAGCAGCCTCCGGGACAGGGCAAGTGAAGCTTTCTTT.

The chain joins TRBV19 to TRBJ1-2; no definite D call. The V end was cut by 5 bases, the J end by 0 bases, with 10 bases between. The germline CDR1 and CDR2 sequences are LNHDA and SQIVND (reference sequence). This CDR3 has 14 amino acids. The CDR3 DNA reads as TGTGCCAGTAGTTCTCCAAGGGCTAACTATGGCTACACCTTC. As protein: CASSSPRANYGYTF. Full variable domain (remainder filled in from reference TRBV19 and TRBJ1-2): DGGITQSPKYLFRKEGQNVTLSCEQNLNHDAMYWYRQDPGQGLRLIYYSQIVNDFQKGDIAEGYSVSREKKESFPLTVTSAQKNPTAFYLCASSSPRANYGYTFGSGTRLTVV.

The chain links TRBV2 to TRBJ1-1, with 11 bases that match TRBD1. Germline lookup yields CDR1 SNHLY and CDR2 FYNNEI. This CDR3 spans 14 amino acids. J gave up 6 bases and V 6 bases, and 6 bases lay outside the gene matches. The CDR3 here is CASRRGQGAAEAFF. The CDR3 DNA reads as TGTGCCAGCAGGCGTGGACAGGGGGCGGCTGAAGCTTTCTTT.

The gene calls are TRBV7-3 and TRBJ2-3, with D tentatively TRBD2 (5 bases). Trimming shortened V by 5 bases and J by 4 bases, and 13 bases separated the two germline ends. The CDR3 contains 14 residues. Germline CDR1 reads SGHTA; CDR2 reads FQGTGA. CDR3 coding DNA: TGTGCCAGCAGCCCATTGGTCGGGGCAGATACGCAGTATTTT. It encodes CASSPLVGADTQYF.

This clone appeared once. Other DNA sequences in the sample encode the same CDR3. The chain employs TRBV5-6 and TRBJ2-1, with no clear D. V lost 0 bases to trimming and J lost 8 bases, with 6 bases between them. CDR3 size: 12 residues. Per the germline V gene, CDR1 is SGHDT and CDR2 is YYEEEE. In DNA, the CDR3 is TGTGCCAGCAGCTTGGCCAGGTATGAGCAGTTCTTC. Protein product: CASSLARYEQFF.

This chain links TRBV7-9 with TRBJ2-1; 9 bases are a match to TRBD1. This CDR3 has 16 residues. Germline CDR1 is SEHNR and CDR2 is FQNEAQ (reference sequence). V dropped 5 bases and J dropped 4; count of bases not matched to a gene: 9. DNA for the CDR3: TGTGCCAGCAGCCCCTTGGGACAGGGACCTTACAATGAGCAGTTCTTC. This sequence encodes CASSPLGQGPYNEQFF.

This chain uses TRBV28 with TRBJ2-1; D might be TRBD2 (6 bases). CDR3 length: 15 residues. The germline V and J ends were trimmed by 4 bases and 4 bases, with 14 bases remaining between them. Germline-derived CDR1 and CDR2 are MDHEN and SYDVKM. DNA of the CDR3: TGTGCCAGCAGTTCCCTGGCGGGAAAATACAATGAGCAGTTCTTC. Translated, it gives CASSSLAGKYNEQFF.

The rearrangement links TRBV2 to TRBJ2-3; tentatively, D is TRBD2 (5 bases). The V and J ends lost 3 bases and 5 bases respectively, with 15 bases between them. This CDR3 is built from 15 residues. Germline-derived CDR1 and CDR2 are SNHLY and FYNNEI. The DNA for the CDR3 is TGTGCCAGCAGTGACCGGGGTAGCATGAGAGATACGCAGTATTTT. Protein sequence: CASSDRGSMRDTQYF.

The chain employs TRBV2 and TRBJ2-5; 7 bases are a match to TRBD2. The length of the CDR3 is 14 residues. Germline values: CDR1 SNHLY, CDR2 FYNNEI. V was pared by 10 bases and J by 4 bases, with 12 bases of the junction left unmatched. For the CDR3, the DNA is TGTGCCATCATGGGAGGGAGCGGCATAGAGACCCAGTACTTC. It codes for CAIMGGSGIETQYF.

This chain links TRBV6-5 with TRBJ1-6; D remains unclear. CDR1 is MNHEY, CDR2 SVGAGI, per germline. With 5 bases removed from V and 9 bases from J, the gap between germline ends came to 8 bases. The CDR3 loop spans 12 amino acids. This CDR3 reads CASSPWGSPLHF. In DNA, the CDR3 is TGTGCCAGCAGTCCGTGGGGTTCACCCCTCCACTTT.

This clone occurred once. The CDR3 protein is CASSPGQGVGKTQYF. DNA for the CDR3: TGTGCCAGCAGCCCGGGACAGGGGGTCGGTAAGACCCAGTACTTC. The rearrangement uses TRBV7-2 and TRBJ2-5; the match to TRBD1 covers 11 bases. The CDR3 spans 15 residues. J lost 6 bases, V lost 5 bases, and 8 bases had no gene match. CDR1 is SGHTA and CDR2 is FQGNSA in the germline V gene. Full variable domain (missing parts from reference TRBV7-2 and TRBJ2-5): GAGVSQSPSNKVTEKGKDVELRCDPISGHTALYWYRQSLGQGLEFLIYFQGNSAPDKSGLPSDRFSAERTGGSVSTLTIQRTQQEDSAVYLCASSPGQGVGKTQYFGPGTRLLVL.

Written as DNA, the CDR3 is TGTGCCAGCAGCCCGATCCGGGACAGGACCTATGGCTACACCTTC. Its translation is CASSPIRDRTYGYTF. The chain joins TRBV7-2 to TRBJ1-2; 8 bases line up with TRBD1. The CDR3 has 15 residues. Germline CDR1 and CDR2: SGHTA and FQGNSA. V lost 5 bases and J lost 4; bases outside the gene matches: 9.